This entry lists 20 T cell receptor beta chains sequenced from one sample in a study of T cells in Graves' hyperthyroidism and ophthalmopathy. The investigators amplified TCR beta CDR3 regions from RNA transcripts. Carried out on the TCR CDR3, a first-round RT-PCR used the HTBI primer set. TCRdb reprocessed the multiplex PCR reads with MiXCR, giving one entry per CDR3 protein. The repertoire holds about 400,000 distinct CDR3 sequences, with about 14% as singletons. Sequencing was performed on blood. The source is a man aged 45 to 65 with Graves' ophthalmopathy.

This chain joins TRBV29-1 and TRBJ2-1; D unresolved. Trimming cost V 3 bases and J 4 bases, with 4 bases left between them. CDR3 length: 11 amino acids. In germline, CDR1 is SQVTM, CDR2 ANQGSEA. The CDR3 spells CSVEGYNEQFF. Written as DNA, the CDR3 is TGCAGCGTTGAGGGTTACAATGAGCAGTTCTTC.

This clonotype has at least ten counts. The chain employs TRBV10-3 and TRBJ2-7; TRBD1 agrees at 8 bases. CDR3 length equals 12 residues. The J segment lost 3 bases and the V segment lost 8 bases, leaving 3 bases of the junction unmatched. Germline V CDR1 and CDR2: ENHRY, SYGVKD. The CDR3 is CAIGQGDYEQYF. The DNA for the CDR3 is TGTGCCATCGGACAGGGTGACTACGAGCAGTACTTC.

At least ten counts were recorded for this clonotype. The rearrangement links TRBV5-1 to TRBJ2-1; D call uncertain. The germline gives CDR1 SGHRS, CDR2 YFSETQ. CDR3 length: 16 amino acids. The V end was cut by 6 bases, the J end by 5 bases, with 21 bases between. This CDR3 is CASTPRVDTVNNEQFF. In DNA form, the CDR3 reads TGCGCCAGCACCCCACGGGTTGACACGGTAAACAATGAGCAGTTCTTC.

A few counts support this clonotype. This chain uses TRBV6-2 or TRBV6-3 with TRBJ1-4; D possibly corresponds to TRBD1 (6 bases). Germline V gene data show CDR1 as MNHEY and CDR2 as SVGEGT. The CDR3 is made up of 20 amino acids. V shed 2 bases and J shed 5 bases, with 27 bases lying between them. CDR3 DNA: TGTGCCAGCAGTTACCCACTACAGGGCCGCTTCTTCAATCCGAATGAAAAACTGTTTTTT. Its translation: CASSYPLQGRFFNPNEKLFF.

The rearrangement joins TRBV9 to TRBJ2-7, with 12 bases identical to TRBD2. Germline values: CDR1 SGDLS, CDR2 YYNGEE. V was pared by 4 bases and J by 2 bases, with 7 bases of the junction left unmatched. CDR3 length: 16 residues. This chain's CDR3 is CASSSGTSGPAYEQYF. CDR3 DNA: TGTGCCAGCAGCTCCGGGACTAGCGGGCCGGCCTACGAGCAGTACTTC.

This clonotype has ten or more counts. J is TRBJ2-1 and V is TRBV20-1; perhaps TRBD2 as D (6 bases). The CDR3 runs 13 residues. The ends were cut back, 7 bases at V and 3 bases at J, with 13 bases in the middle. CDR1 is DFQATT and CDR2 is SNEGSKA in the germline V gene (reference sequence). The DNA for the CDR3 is TGCAGTGTCCCGGGAGTTTTCTACAATGAGCAGTTCTTC. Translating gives CSVPGVFYNEQFF.

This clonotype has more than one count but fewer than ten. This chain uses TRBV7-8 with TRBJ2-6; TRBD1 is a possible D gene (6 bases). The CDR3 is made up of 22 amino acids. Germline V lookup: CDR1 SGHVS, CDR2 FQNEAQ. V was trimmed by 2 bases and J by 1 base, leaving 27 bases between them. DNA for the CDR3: TGTGCCAGCAGCTTAAGGCCCGTCTCGGACAGTATGAATCCATCTGGGGCCAACGTCCTGACTTTC. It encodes CASSLRPVSDSMNPSGANVLTF.

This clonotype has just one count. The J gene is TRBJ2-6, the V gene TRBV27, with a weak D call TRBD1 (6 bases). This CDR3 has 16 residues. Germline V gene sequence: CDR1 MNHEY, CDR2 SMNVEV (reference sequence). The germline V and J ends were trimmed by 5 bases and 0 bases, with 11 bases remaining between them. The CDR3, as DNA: TGTGCCAGCAGTCTCTACAGGGCCTCTGGGGCCAACGTCCTGACTTTC. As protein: CASSLYRASGANVLTF.

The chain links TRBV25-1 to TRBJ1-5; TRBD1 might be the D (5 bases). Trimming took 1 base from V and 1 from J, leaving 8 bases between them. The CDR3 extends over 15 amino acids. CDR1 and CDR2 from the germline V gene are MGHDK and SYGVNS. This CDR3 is CASSESGTSNQPQHF. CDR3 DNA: TGTGCCAGCAGTGAATCAGGGACCAGCAATCAGCCCCAGCATTTT.

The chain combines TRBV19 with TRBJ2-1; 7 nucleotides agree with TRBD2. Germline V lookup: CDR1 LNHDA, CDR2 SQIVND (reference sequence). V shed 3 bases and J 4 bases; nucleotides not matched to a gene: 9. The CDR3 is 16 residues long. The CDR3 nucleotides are TGTGCCAGTAGTATGGGAGGGACGAAAAGATACAATGAGCAGTTCTTC. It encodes CASSMGGTKRYNEQFF. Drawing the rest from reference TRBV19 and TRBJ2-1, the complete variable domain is DGGITQSPKYLFRKEGQNVTLSCEQNLNHDAMYWYRQDPGQGLRLIYYSQIVNDFQKGDIAEGYSVSREKKESFPLTVTSAQKNPTAFYLCASSMGGTKRYNEQFFGPGTRLTVL.

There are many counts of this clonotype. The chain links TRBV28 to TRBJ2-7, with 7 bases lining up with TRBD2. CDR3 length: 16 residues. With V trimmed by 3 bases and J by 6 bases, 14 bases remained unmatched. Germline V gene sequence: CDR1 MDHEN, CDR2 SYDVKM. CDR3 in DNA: TGTGCCAGCAGTTTGGGCGGGAGTGGAGGAAGGGGCGAGCAGTACTTC. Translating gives CASSLGGSGGRGEQYF.

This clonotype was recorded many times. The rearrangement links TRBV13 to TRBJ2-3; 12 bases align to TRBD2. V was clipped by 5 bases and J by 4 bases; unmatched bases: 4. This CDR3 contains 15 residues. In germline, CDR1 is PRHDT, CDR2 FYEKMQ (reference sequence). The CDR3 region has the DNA TGTGCCAGCAGCCGACTAGCGGGAGACCCAGATACGCAGTATTTT. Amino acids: CASSRLAGDPDTQYF.

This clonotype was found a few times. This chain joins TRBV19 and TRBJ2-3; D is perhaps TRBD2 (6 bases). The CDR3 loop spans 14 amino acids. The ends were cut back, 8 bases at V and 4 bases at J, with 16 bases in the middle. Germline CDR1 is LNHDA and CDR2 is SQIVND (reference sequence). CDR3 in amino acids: CASDWRAGSDTQYF. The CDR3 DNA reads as TGTGCCAGTGATTGGAGGGCCGGTTCAGATACGCAGTATTTT.

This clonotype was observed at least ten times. CDR3 protein: CASSPPTNTEAFF. As DNA, the CDR3 is TGTGCCAGCAGCCCCCCTACGAACACTGAAGCTTTCTTT. The V call is TRBV27, the J call TRBJ1-1, with D hard to call. CDR1 is MNHEY and CDR2 is SMNVEV in the germline V gene (reference sequence). V was pared by 6 bases and J by 1 base, with 9 bases between. The CDR3 extends over 13 amino acids.

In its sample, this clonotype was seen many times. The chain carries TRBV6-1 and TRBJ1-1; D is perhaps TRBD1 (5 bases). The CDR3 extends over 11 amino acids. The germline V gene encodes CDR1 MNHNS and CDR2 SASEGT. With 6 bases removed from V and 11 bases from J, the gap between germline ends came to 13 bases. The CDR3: CASRDGGPAFF. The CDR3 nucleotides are TGTGCCAGCAGAGACGGGGGTCCCGCTTTCTTT.

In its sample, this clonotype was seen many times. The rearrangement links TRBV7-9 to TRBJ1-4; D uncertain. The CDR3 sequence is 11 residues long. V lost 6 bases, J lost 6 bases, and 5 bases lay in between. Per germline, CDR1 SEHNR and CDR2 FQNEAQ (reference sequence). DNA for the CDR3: TGTGCCAGCAGTCACGATGAAAAACTGTTTTTT. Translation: CASSHDEKLFF.

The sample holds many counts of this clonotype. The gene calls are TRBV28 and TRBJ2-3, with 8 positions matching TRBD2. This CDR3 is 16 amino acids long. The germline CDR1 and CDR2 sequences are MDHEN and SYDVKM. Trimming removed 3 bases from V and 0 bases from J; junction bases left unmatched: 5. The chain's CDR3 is CASSLGASGSTDTQYF. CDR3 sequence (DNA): TGTGCCAGCAGTTTGGGGGCTAGCGGGAGCACAGATACGCAGTATTTT. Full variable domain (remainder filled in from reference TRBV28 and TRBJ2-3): DVKVTQSSRYLVKRTGEKVFLECVQDMDHENMFWYRQDPGLGLRLIYFSYDVKMKEKGDIPEGYSVSREKKERFSLILESASTNQTSMYLCASSLGASGSTDTQYFGPGTRLTVL.

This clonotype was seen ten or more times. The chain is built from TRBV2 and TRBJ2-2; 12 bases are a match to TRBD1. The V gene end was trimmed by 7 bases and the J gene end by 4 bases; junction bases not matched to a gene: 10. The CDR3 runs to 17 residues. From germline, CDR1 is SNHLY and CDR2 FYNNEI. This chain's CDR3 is CASIWGTGGVGTGELFF. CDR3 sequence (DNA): TGTGCCAGCATCTGGGGGACAGGGGGCGTCGGCACCGGGGAGCTGTTTTTT. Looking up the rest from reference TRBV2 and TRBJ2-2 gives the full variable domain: EPEVTQTPSHQVTQMGQEVILRCVPISNHLYFYWYRQILGQKVEFLVSFYNNEISEKSEIFDDQFSVERPDGSNFTLKIRSTKLEDSAMYFCASIWGTGGVGTGELFFGEGSRLTVL.

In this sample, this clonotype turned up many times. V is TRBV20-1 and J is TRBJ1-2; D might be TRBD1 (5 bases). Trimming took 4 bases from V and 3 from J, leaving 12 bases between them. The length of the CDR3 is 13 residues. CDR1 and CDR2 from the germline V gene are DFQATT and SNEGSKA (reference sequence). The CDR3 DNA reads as TGCAGTGCTAATGCGGGGGGGTACTATGGCTACACCTTC. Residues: CSANAGGYYGYTF.

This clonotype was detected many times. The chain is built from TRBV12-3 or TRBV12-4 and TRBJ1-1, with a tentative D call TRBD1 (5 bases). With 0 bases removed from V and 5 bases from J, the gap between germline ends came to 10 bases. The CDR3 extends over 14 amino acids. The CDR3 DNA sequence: TGTGCCAGCAGTTTAGCAGGGGCAGGGACTGAAGCTTTCTTT. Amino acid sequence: CASSLAGAGTEAFF.